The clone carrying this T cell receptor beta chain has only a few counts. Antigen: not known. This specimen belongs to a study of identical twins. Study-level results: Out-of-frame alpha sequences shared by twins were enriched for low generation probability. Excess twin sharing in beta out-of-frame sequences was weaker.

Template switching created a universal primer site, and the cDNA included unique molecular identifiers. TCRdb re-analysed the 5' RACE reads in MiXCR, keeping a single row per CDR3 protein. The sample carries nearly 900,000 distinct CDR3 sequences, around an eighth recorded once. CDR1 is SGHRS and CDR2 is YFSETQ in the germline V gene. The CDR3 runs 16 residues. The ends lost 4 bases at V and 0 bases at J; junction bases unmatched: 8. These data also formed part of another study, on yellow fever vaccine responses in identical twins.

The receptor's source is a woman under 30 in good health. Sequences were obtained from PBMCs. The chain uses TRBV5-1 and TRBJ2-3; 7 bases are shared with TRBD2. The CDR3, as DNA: TGCGCCAGCAGCACGGCTAGCGGTCTGAGCACAGATACGCAGTATTTT. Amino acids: CASSTASGLSTDTQYF. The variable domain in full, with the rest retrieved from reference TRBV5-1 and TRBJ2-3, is KAGVTQTPRYLIKTRGQQVTLSCSPISGHRSVSWYQQTPGQGLQFLFEYFSETQRNKGNFPGRFSGRQFSNSRSEMNVSTLELGDSALYLCASSTASGLSTDTQYFGPGTRLTVL.